The rows below give T cell receptor beta chains drawn from one sample of a study of blood T cell repertoires in COVID-19. The table came from immunoSEQ multiplex PCR; TCRdb's copy has only in-frame clones and leaves some out. The table shows some 330,000 clones, with more than 70% occurring only once. Sequenced sample: PBMCs or T cells enriched from blood (not recorded which). The origin of the receptors is a man in his forties in a cohort exposed to, infected with or recovered from COVID-19 (not recorded which). The CDR3 runs from the conserved cysteine through the conserved F or W. D genes are given only for firm matches. A clone size is listed for some rows: how often the clone was seen (once, few, many), or a class if it is expanded.

j_gene,abundance,v_gene,d_gene,CDR3nt,CDR3aa
TRBJ2-1,.,TRBV4-1,.,TGCGCCAGCAGCCAAGTCAGGGGCGCATACAATGAGCAGTTCTTC,CASSQVRGAYNEQFF
TRBJ2-2,.,TRBV5-1,.,TGCGCCAGCAGCTTGGCGGGAGACACCGGGGAGCTGTTTTTT,CASSLAGDTGELFF
TRBJ2-5,.,TRBV18,.,TGTGCCAGCTCACCACCCGGGACTCAAGAGACCCAGTACTTC,CASSPPGTQETQYF
TRBJ2-7,.,TRBV11-2,TRBD1,TGTGCCAGCAGCCCCCGGCAGGGGGCGTATTCAGTCAACGAGCAGTACTTC,CASSPRQGAYSVNEQYF
TRBJ1-1,.,TRBV3-1/TRBV3-2,.,TGTGCCAGCCAGGGGTACACTGAAGCTTTCTTT,CASQGYTEAFF
TRBJ2-7,.,TRBV5-4,TRBD2,TGTGCCAGCAGTGTTGGCCCGGGGGGACGGGAGGGCCTCAGGAACGAGCAGTACTTC,CASSVGPGGREGLRNEQYF
TRBJ2-3,.,TRBV5-1,TRBD1,TGCGCCAGCAGCCAATGGACAGGGTCAGATACGCAGTATTTT,CASSQWTGSDTQYF
TRBJ1-2,.,TRBV19,.,TGTGCCAGTAGTCTGACAACATACTATGGCTACACCTTC,CASSLTTYYGYTF
TRBJ1-2,.,TRBV5-4,.,TGTGCCAGCAGCGGGCAGGGCTCTAACTATGGCTACACCTTC,CASSGQGSNYGYTF
TRBJ2-1,.,TRBV11-3,.,TGTGCCAGCAGCTTTAGTGCCGAATACAATGAGCAGTTCTTC,CASSFSAEYNEQFF
TRBJ2-2,.,TRBV28,.,TGTGCCAGCAGTGTCTCGAACACCGGGGAGCTGTTTTTT,CASSVSNTGELFF
TRBJ1-1,.,TRBV28,.,TGTGCCAGCGGGCCGCCCATGAACACTGAAGCTTTCTTT,CASGPPMNTEAFF
TRBJ2-5,few,TRBV30,TRBD1,TGTGCCTGGAGGGCTGGGACAGCGATAGAGACCCAGTACTTC,CAWRAGTAIETQYF
TRBJ1-5,few,TRBV6-5,.,TGTGCCAGCCGCGGACAGAATAGCAATCAGCCCCAGCATTTT,CASRGQNSNQPQHF
TRBJ2-1,.,TRBV5-1,TRBD1,TGCGCCAGCAGGACCCAGGGGGCCGACAATGAGCAGTTCTTC,CASRTQGADNEQFF
TRBJ2-7,once,TRBV6-5,TRBD1,TGTGCCAGCAGTTACCCGAGACCGGGACAGGGCTACGAGCAGTACTTC,CASSYPRPGQGYEQYF
TRBJ1-3,.,TRBV3-1/TRBV3-2,.,TGTGCCAGCAGCCAAGGCGCGGGAGCCCTCTCTGGAAACACCATATATTTT,CASSQGAGALSGNTIYF
TRBJ2-2,.,TRBV6-4,TRBD2,TGTGCCAGCAGTGTCCGCGCTAGCGGGGACACGAACACCGGGGAGCTGTTTTTT,CASSVRASGDTNTGELFF
TRBJ2-1,few,TRBV4-1,TRBD2,TGCGCCAGCAGACCTACCGGGACTAGGGACAATGAGCAGTTCTTC,CASRPTGTRDNEQFF
TRBJ2-7,.,TRBV27,.,TGTGCCAGCAGTAACCACCTCTCAGGCGAGCAGTACTTC,CASSNHLSGEQYF
TRBJ2-1,.,TRBV11-1,TRBD2,TGTGCCAGCAGCTTGAGACTAGCGGGAGTCCGTGAGCAGTTCTTC,CASSLRLAGVREQFF
TRBJ1-1,.,TRBV6-2/TRBV6-3,TRBD1,TGTGCCAGCAGCTTACAGGGGGAGCGGACTGAAGCTTTCTTT,CASSLQGERTEAFF
TRBJ2-3,few,TRBV28,.,TGTGCCAGCAGTTTGGGGGGGGCGGATACGCAGTATTTT,CASSLGGADTQYF
TRBJ2-7,.,TRBV10-1,TRBD2,TGCGCCAGCAGTGGATTAGCGGGAGGGCCCGGCGAGCAGTACTTC,CASSGLAGGPGEQYF
TRBJ1-3,.,TRBV15,.,TGTGCCACCAGCGACAGAGGAATTTCTGGAAACACCATATATTTT,CATSDRGISGNTIYF
TRBJ2-5,.,TRBV5-6,.,TGTGCCAGCAGCTTGGGGTCAGCGGGAGAGACCCAGTACTTC,CASSLGSAGETQYF
TRBJ2-1,once,TRBV29-1,TRBD2,TGCAGCGTTGAAAGGGGACTAGCGGGAGGAGGTGAGCAGTTCTTC,CSVERGLAGGGEQFF
TRBJ2-1,.,TRBV3-1/TRBV3-2,.,TGTGCCAGCAGCCAAGGTCTCGGGGTAACCTACAATGAGCAGTTCTTC,CASSQGLGVTYNEQFF
TRBJ2-2,.,TRBV5-1,.,TGCGCCAGCAGCCGGTTCCCAGGGGCTATCGGGGAGCTGTTTTTT,CASSRFPGAIGELFF
TRBJ1-1,once,TRBV27,.,TGTGCCAGCAGTTTCGGGTCAGCCAAGAAAGCTTTCTTT,CASSFGSAKKAFF
TRBJ1-5,.,TRBV3-1/TRBV3-2,.,TGTGCCAGCAGCCAAGCCGGAGATGCTCAGCCCCAGCATTTT,CASSQAGDAQPQHF
TRBJ2-1,.,TRBV5-4,TRBD2,TGTGCCAGCAGATCTGGACTAGAGGCCTACAATGAGCAGTTCTTC,CASRSGLEAYNEQFF
TRBJ2-3,.,TRBV27,TRBD2,TGTGCCAGCAGGGTTAGGAGCGGGAGACCCCCAGATACGCAGTATTTT,CASRVRSGRPPDTQYF
TRBJ1-1,.,TRBV7-6,.,TGTGCCAGCAGCCTAAGACAGGCTCTGAACACTGAAGCTTTCTTT,CASSLRQALNTEAFF
TRBJ2-1,.,TRBV19,TRBD2,TGTGCCAGTAGTTTCCTCGGGACTAGCGGGAGTTCTGAGCAGTTCTTC,CASSFLGTSGSSEQFF
TRBJ1-6,.,TRBV5-1,.,TGCGCCAGCAGCTTGGTAGCCCGTTTTCTTTCACCCCTCCACTTT,CASSLVARFLSPLHF
TRBJ2-4,.,TRBV5-1,TRBD2,TGCGCCAGCAGCCCCGGAGGACTAGCGGGAAACATTCAGTACTTC,CASSPGGLAGNIQYF
TRBJ2-3,once,TRBV5-1,TRBD2,TGCGCCAGCAGCTGGGGGACTAGCGGGAGGGCGAGTAATAGAGATACGCAGTATTTT,CASSWGTSGRASNRDTQYF